One and the same sample provided the 5 T cell receptor beta chains below, sequenced in a study of shared clonotypes between healthy human individuals. Produced via immunoSEQ multiplex PCR; TCRdb's table is partial and in-frame only. Altogether some 1.4 million clones are present, roughly 96% being singletons, with the ten largest covering over 1%. Material: naive CD4+ T cells sorted from blood. The subset here: CD45RA+ positively selected. The receptors come from a man aged 25 to 40 in good health.

The CDR3 protein is CATTNWTGGFDEQYF. CDR3 in DNA: TGTGCCACTACAAATTGGACAGGGGGCTTCGACGAGCAGTACTTC. This chain joins TRBV5-3 and TRBJ2-7; 11 bases fit TRBD1. TRBV5-3 is reported as an ORF; its role is uncertain. J was trimmed by 5 bases and V by 9 bases; bases with no gene match: 13. This CDR3 is built from 15 residues.

This clone has a single count. The V and J genes are TRBV11-2 and TRBJ2-1, with D hard to call. The CDR3 consists of 16 residues. Germline V gene lookup returns CDR1 SGHAT and CDR2 FQNNGV. V was shortened by 2 bases and J by 0 bases, with 11 bases between the two germline ends. CDR3 sequence reads: CASSLQSARSYNEQFF. CDR3 nucleotides: TGTGCCAGCAGCTTACAGAGCGCCCGCTCCTACAATGAGCAGTTCTTC.

The chain combines TRBV5-3 with TRBJ1-4, with 7 bases identical to TRBD1. TRBV5-3 is an open reading frame whose function is uncertain. The V segment lost 1 base and the J segment 4 bases; nucleotides outside the gene matches: 22. This CDR3 contains 21 residues. The CDR3 nucleotides read TGTGCCAGAAGCTTGTTTTCCCCCAGGGTTAGCCGGACAGGCTTTAATGAAAAACTGTTTTTT. It specifies CARSLFSPRVSRTGFNEKLFF.

V and J are TRBV18 and TRBJ2-5; D is perhaps TRBD1 (5 bases). The germline CDR1 and CDR2 sequences are KGHSH and LQKENI. This CDR3 has 14 residues. Trimming shortened V by 1 base and J by 5 bases, and 11 bases separated the two germline ends. The CDR3 DNA is TGTGCCAGCTCACCACTACAGGATCCGGAGACCCAGTACTTC. Translated, it gives CASSPLQDPETQYF.

The chain recombines TRBV6-5 with TRBJ1-1; TRBD1 aligns across 7 bases. The junction had 8 bases not matched to a gene; V was cut back by 6 bases and J by 1 base. CDR3 length: 15 residues. The germline V gene encodes CDR1 MNHEY and CDR2 SVGAGI. CDR3 residues: CASRGDTGENTEAFF. The DNA of the CDR3 is TGTGCCAGCAGGGGGGATACAGGGGAGAACACTGAAGCTTTCTTT.